The 9 T cell receptor beta chains presented below share a single source sample, sequenced in a study of blood T cell repertoires in COVID-19. Repertoires were generated with immunoSEQ multiplex PCR, while TCRdb's copy carries only in-frame clones and drops some. The table has roughly 150,000 clones, around 85% seen once. The material sequenced was PBMCs or T cells enriched from blood (not recorded which). Receptors were obtained from a woman between 40 and 50 years old who had recovered from COVID-19.

The J gene is TRBJ1-1, the V gene TRBV2, with a weak D call TRBD1 (5 bases). Trimming stripped 8 bases from V and 0 bases from J, with 16 bases between. Per germline, CDR1 SNHLY and CDR2 FYNNEI. This CDR3 is 15 amino acids long. CDR3 amino acids: CASGWGGAMNTEAFF. CDR3 sequence (DNA): TGTGCCAGCGGTTGGGGTGGGGCCATGAACACTGAAGCTTTCTTT. Full variable domain (outside the CDR3, taken from reference TRBV2 and TRBJ1-1): EPEVTQTPSHQVTQMGQEVILRCVPISNHLYFYWYRQILGQKVEFLVSFYNNEISEKSEIFDDQFSVERPDGSNFTLKIRSTKLEDSAMYFCASGWGGAMNTEAFFGQGTRLTVV.

The chain combines TRBV13 with TRBJ1-5; a possible D gene is TRBD1 (6 bases). This CDR3 spans 15 amino acids. The V end lost 4 bases, the J end lost 0 bases, and 10 bases lay between the germline ends. Germline values: CDR1 PRHDT, CDR2 FYEKMQ (reference sequence). CDR3 in amino acids: CASSSRTDSNQPQHF. The DNA of the CDR3 is TGTGCCAGCAGCTCCCGGACAGATAGCAATCAGCCCCAGCATTTT.

The chain is built from TRBV11-2 and TRBJ2-7, with 10 bases identical to TRBD1. Germline V lookup: CDR1 SGHAT, CDR2 FQNNGV. Trimming cost V 5 bases and J 5 bases; bases outside gene matches: 9. CDR3 size: 15 residues. In nucleotides, the CDR3 is TGTGCCAGCAGCCTCTCCGGGACAGGGGCGGACGAGCAGTACTTC. Protein sequence: CASSLSGTGADEQYF.

The V call is TRBV15, the J call TRBJ1-1; a weak D match, TRBD1 (6 bases). Looked up from germline, CDR1 is LNHNV and CDR2 is YYDKDF (reference sequence). The CDR3 extends over 15 amino acids. The germline V and J ends were trimmed by 3 bases and 1 base, with 12 bases remaining between them. CDR3 sequence: CATSRDNRENTEAFF. CDR3 nucleotides: TGTGCCACCAGCAGGGATAACAGGGAGAACACTGAAGCTTTCTTT.

This clone was seen only once. The chain is built from TRBV4-1 and TRBJ1-2; TRBD1 matches at 9 bases. The CDR3 length is 18 residues. The ends lost 5 bases at V and 0 bases at J; junction bases unmatched: 13. Germline values: CDR1 MGHRA, CDR2 YSYEKL. In DNA form, the CDR3 reads TGCGCCAGCAGCTCAACCGGGACAGGGCCAAAGACTAACTATGGCTACACCTTC. Its protein product is CASSSTGTGPKTNYGYTF.

This chain links TRBV4-1 with TRBJ1-3; possibly TRBD1 for D (6 bases). Germline lookup yields CDR1 MGHRA and CDR2 YSYEKL. The length of the CDR3 is 16 residues. Trimming shortened V by 1 base and J by 3 bases, and 13 bases separated the two germline ends. The CDR3 reads CASSQGSQGRGNTIYF. CDR3 sequence (DNA): TGCGCCAGCAGCCAAGGTAGTCAGGGGCGTGGAAACACCATATATTTT.

The gene calls are TRBV10-2 and TRBJ2-5, with a weak D call TRBD1 (5 bases). The germline gives CDR1 WSHSY, CDR2 SAAADI. This CDR3 contains 13 residues. V was cut by 4 bases and J by 5 bases, with 11 bases left in between. The CDR3 is CASSGQGPETQYF. The DNA of the CDR3 is TGCGCCAGCAGTGGGCAGGGTCCCGAGACCCAGTACTTC.

The rearrangement links TRBV12-5 to TRBJ2-1; D gene unclear. The V end was cut by 2 bases, the J end by 12 bases, with 17 bases between. CDR1 LGHNT and CDR2 FRNRAP come from the germline V gene. The CDR3 extends over 14 amino acids. CDR3 bases: TGTGCTAGTGGTTTGTCGCTCTCCGATGAGCGGCAGTTCTTC. This translates into CASGLSLSDERQFF.

The chain couples TRBV3-1 (or the pseudogene TRBV3-2) to TRBJ2-2; 11 bases match TRBD2. Losses at the gene ends were 1 base for V and 5 bases for J; bases not matched to a gene: 12. CDR1 and CDR2 (germline): LGHDT, YNNKEL (reference sequence). The CDR3 sequence is 19 residues long. CDR3 coding DNA: TGTGCCAGCAGCCAAGTGTCCTCGGGACTAGCGGACAGAACCGGGGAGCTGTTTTTT. Encoded protein: CASSQVSSGLADRTGELFF.